Listed below are T cell receptor beta chains from one sample, sequenced in a study of lymphopenia after photon versus proton radiotherapy. Profiling relied on immunoSEQ multiplex PCR, and the TCRdb table lists in-frame clones only, not all of them. The table has approximately 91,000 clones, around four fifths seen once; the top ten hold about 1.3%. The sample in question was peripheral blood, obtained from a patient treated with proton-based radiotherapy. The receptors shown here come from a man in his sixties with pancreatic cancer. The CDR3 runs from the conserved cysteine through the conserved F or W. Fields, in order: D gene, V gene, J gene, clone size, CDR3 protein, CDR3 DNA. A D gene is named only where the DNA matches it firmly. Size values are once, few and many counts, or a class for expanded clones, and some rows have none.

NA	TRBV27	TRBJ2-7	once	CASSLSMSGDSAGLGYEQYF	TGTGCCAGCAGTTTATCGATGAGTGGGGATTCCGCGGGGTTGGGGTACGAGCAGTACTTC
NA	TRBV9	TRBJ2-1	few	CASSVGEGFEQFF	TGTGCCAGCAGCGTAGGTGAGGGCTTTGAGCAGTTCTTC
NA	TRBV10-2	TRBJ1-3	NA	CASRTGNTIYF	TGCGCCAGCAGGACAGGAAACACCATATATTTT
TRBD2	TRBV29-1	TRBJ2-3	NA	CSASSGSTDTQYF	TGCAGTGCGTCTAGCGGAAGCACAGATACGCAGTATTTT
NA	TRBV28	TRBJ2-1	NA	CASTNGGGVYNEQFF	TGTGCCAGCACCAACGGGGGAGGAGTGTACAATGAGCAGTTCTTC
NA	TRBV11-3	TRBJ1-3	NA	CASSPGSRSAGNTIYF	TGTGCCAGCAGCCCTGGGTCGAGAAGTGCTGGAAACACCATATATTTT
NA	TRBV14	TRBJ2-1	NA	CASSRQVNNEQFF	TGTGCCAGCAGCAGGCAGGTTAACAATGAGCAGTTCTTC
NA	TRBV28	TRBJ1-5	NA	CASNPLRGLGQPQHF	TGTGCCAGCAACCCACTCCGGGGCCTAGGGCAGCCCCAGCATTTT
TRBD2	TRBV7-2	TRBJ2-2	once	CASSLFSTSGRADPGELFF	TGTGCCAGCAGCTTATTTAGTACTAGCGGGAGGGCCGATCCCGGGGAGCTGTTTTTT
TRBD1	TRBV27	TRBJ1-2	few	CASSQGSRTGWAGIYGYTF	TGTGCCAGCAGCCAAGGATCGAGGACAGGGTGGGCTGGGATATATGGCTACACCTTC
TRBD2	TRBV9	TRBJ2-1	NA	CASSVEGTSGREFF	TGTGCCAGCAGCGTAGAGGGGACTAGCGGGAGGGAGTTCTTC
NA	TRBV25-1	TRBJ2-2	NA	CASSVAGELFF	TGTGCCAGCAGTGTGGCCGGGGAGCTGTTTTTT
NA	TRBV14	TRBJ1-1	NA	CASSQNLGRVAEAFF	TGTGCCAGCAGCCAAAACTTAGGGAGGGTGGCTGAAGCTTTCTTT
TRBD1	TRBV6-1	TRBJ2-5	NA	CASRAGTGWRETQYF	TGTGCCAGCAGAGCCGGGACAGGGTGGAGAGAGACCCAGTACTTC
NA	TRBV10-3	TRBJ2-7	NA	CAISGPRELDEQYF	TGTGCCATCAGTGGCCCCCGGGAACTCGACGAGCAGTACTTC
NA	TRBV2	TRBJ2-7	few	CASRPPGSDAAYEQYF	TGTGCCAGCAGGCCACCCGGGAGTGACGCGGCCTACGAGCAGTACTTC
NA	TRBV5-5	TRBJ2-7	NA	CASSFFGRKASYEQYF	TGTGCCAGCAGCTTCTTCGGGAGAAAGGCTTCCTACGAGCAGTACTTC
NA	TRBV28	TRBJ2-2	NA	CASERTANTGELFF	TGTGCCAGCGAGCGGACAGCAAACACCGGGGAGCTGTTTTTT
NA	TRBV21-1	TRBJ2-1	NA	CASSKSTGSGFTKIYNEQFF	TGTGCCAGCAGCAAATCGACGGGGTCCGGATTCACCAAAATATACAATGAGCAGTTCTTC
TRBD1	TRBV10-2	TRBJ1-5	few	CASRAQGENQPQHF	TGCGCCAGCAGAGCGCAGGGGGAGAATCAGCCCCAGCATTTT